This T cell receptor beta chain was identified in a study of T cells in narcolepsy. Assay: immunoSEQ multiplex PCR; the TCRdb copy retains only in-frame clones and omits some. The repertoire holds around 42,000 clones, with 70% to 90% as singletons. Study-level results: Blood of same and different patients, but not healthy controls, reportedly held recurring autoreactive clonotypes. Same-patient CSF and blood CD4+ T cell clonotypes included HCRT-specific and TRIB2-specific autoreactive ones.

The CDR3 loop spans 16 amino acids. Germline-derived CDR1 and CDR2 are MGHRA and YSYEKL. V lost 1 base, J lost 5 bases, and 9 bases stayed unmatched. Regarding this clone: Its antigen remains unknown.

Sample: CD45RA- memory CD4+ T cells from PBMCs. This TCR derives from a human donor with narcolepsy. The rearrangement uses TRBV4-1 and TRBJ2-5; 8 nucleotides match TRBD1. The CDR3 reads CASSQVAGGQWETQYF. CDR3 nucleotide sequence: TGCGCCAGCAGCCAAGTGGCAGGGGGCCAGTGGGAGACCCAGTACTTC.